One and the same sample provided the 5 T cell receptor beta chains below, sequenced in a study of CD8 T cells in Susac syndrome. Reverse transcription used about 0.45 to 1 ug RNA and random hexamers. TCRdb processed the immunoSEQ multiplex PCR reads anew with MiXCR; each CDR3 protein has one entry. The data contain approximately 100,000 distinct CDR3 sequences, about 90% of them singletons. Sequenced sample: CD4+ T cells from PBMCs. Source of these receptors: a human donor in good health.

The rearrangement links TRBV19 to TRBJ1-1; TRBD1 might be the D (5 bases). Germline-derived CDR1 and CDR2 are LNHDA and SQIVND (reference sequence). This CDR3 has 15 amino acids. V was pared by 5 bases and J by 6 bases, with 19 bases between. As DNA, the CDR3 is TGTGCCAGTAGTCTACGCGAGACAGTCGAGCCTGAAGCTTTCTTT. It is translated as CASSLRETVEPEAFF.

The rearrangement links TRBV20-1 to TRBJ1-2, with D unclear. Trimming left V 2 bases short and J 8 bases short, with 6 bases between. In germline, CDR1 is DFQATT, CDR2 SNEGSKA (reference sequence). The CDR3 runs 10 residues. Here the CDR3 DNA reads TGCAGTGCTAGAAGGGAGGGCTACACCTTC. It yields the protein CSARREGYTF.

The V gene is TRBV6-2 or TRBV6-3, the J gene TRBJ2-7, with TRBD2 as a possible D gene (6 bases). V dropped 2 bases and J dropped 4 bases, with 12 bases sitting between them. Germline CDR1 and CDR2: MNHEY and SVGEGT. This CDR3 region has 14 residues. The CDR3 nucleotides are TGTGCCAGCAGTTACCCTATAAGCGGGTACGAGCAGTACTTC. As protein: CASSYPISGYEQYF.

V gene TRBV5-4 combines with J gene TRBJ2-5; TRBD2 is a possible D gene (6 bases). This CDR3 comprises 13 residues. V was cut by 5 bases and J by 6 bases, with 14 bases left in between. The germline V gene encodes CDR1 SGHNT and CDR2 YYREEE (reference sequence). The chain's CDR3 is CASSEAGLKTQYF. For the CDR3, the DNA is TGTGCCAGCAGTGAAGCGGGCCTAAAGACCCAGTACTTC.

This clonotype was detected once. The chain carries TRBV4-2 and TRBJ1-5, with D possibly being TRBD1 (5 bases). Germline V gene data show CDR1 as LGHNA and CDR2 as YNFKEQ. The length of the CDR3 is 15 residues. V dropped 0 bases and J dropped 2 bases, with 8 bases sitting between them. CDR3: CASSQDGGGNQPQHF. The CDR3, as DNA: TGTGCCAGCAGCCAAGACGGAGGGGGCAATCAGCCCCAGCATTTT.